This T cell receptor beta chain was documented in a study of neurological immune-mediated disorders. TCRdb re-called the 5' RACE reads with MiXCR, one entry per CDR3 protein. Of some 77,000 distinct CDR3 sequences listed, about 13% are singletons. Study-wide points: Across subjects, no CDR3 amino acid sequence appeared in expanded clones of more than one subject, a finding that suggested private repertoires in all groups.

Described time point: longitudinal time-point 1 (baseline). The CDR3 consists of 13 residues. The germline V gene has CDR1 KGHSH and CDR2 LQKENI. V lost 3 bases and J 11 bases, leaving 13 bases between the germline ends. The table lists this clonotype with a few counts. Its antigen is not identified. Sequencing input: PBMCs. This clonotype originated in a female donor with HTLV-1-associated myelopathy (HAM/TSP). This chain links TRBV18 with TRBJ1-4; D is ambiguous. The CDR3 region is CASSPVDVGKLFF. As DNA, the CDR3 is TGTGCCAGCTCACCCGTGGACGTCGGCAAACTGTTTTTT.